Presented here are 5 T cell receptor beta chains from one specimen sequenced in a study of blood T cells in healthy people across ages (dated by TCRdb to about 2015). The receptor library was made with 5' RACE. For sequencing, an Illumina HiSeq 2500 was employed. The second PCR ran for roughly 7 to 11 cycles and used a J-beta primer mix along with a sample-barcoded 5' primer. The public reads were reanalyzed by TCRdb: fastp trimming at Q25, MiXCR alignment, in-frame beta chains only. Each CDR3 protein gets just one entry, which takes the most common genes and DNA from the rows behind it. The sample table shows about 930,000 distinct CDR3 sequences, and 29% are seen once. The top ten constitute 10% of the sample. This sample was also put to use in a study of T cells of mothers and their children.

Sample: blood. The source is a woman aged 40 to 49 in good health.

This clonotype was seen a few times. Sequence at one end of the junction differs from germline and may be a read error. This rearrangement joins TRBV7-2 to TRBJ2-4; the D is unclear. Per the germline V gene, CDR1 is SGHTA and CDR2 is FQGNSA. The CDR3 runs 15 residues. The CDR3 DNA follows: TGTGCCGGCAGCTTATTAGGTTGGGATAGGGACATTCAGTACTTC. This translates into CAGSLLGWDRDIQYF.

This clonotype was seen repeatedly, ten times or more. The rearrangement joins TRBV6-2 or TRBV6-3 to TRBJ2-1, with D perhaps given as TRBD1 or TRBD2 (5 bases each). The CDR3 runs 17 residues. Per germline, CDR1 MNHEY and CDR2 SVGEGT. V was cut by 2 bases and J by 2 bases, with 16 bases left in between. CDR3 sequence reads: CASSYEGWMFTYNEQFF. CDR3 nucleotide sequence: TGTGCCAGCAGTTACGAGGGGTGGATGTTTACCTACAATGAGCAGTTCTTC.

As for this clonotype: With a much larger clone just one base away, this may be a read error. The chain is built from TRBV12-3 or TRBV12-4 and TRBJ2-7; TRBD2 might be the D (5 bases). V gave up 6 bases and J gave up 0 bases, with 12 bases separating them. The CDR3 spans 14 residues. DNA for the CDR3: TGTGCCAGCAGCTGGTCCGGGAACTCCTACGAGCAGTACTTC. Protein sequence: CASSWSGNSYEQYF.

The rearrangement joins TRBV7-2 to TRBJ1-1; unclear D gene. Germline CDR1 reads SGHTA; CDR2 reads FQGNSA. The CDR3 spans 13 residues. V lost 5 bases to trimming and J lost 3 bases, with 10 bases between them. Here the CDR3 DNA reads TGTGCCAGCAGCAATCCCGGGTACACTGAAGCTTTCTTT. Residues: CASSNPGYTEAFF.

This clonotype has at least ten counts. The genes are TRBV6-5 and TRBJ2-7; the match to TRBD1 covers 8 bases. This CDR3 contains 13 residues. In germline, CDR1 is MNHEY, CDR2 SVGAGI. J lost 6 bases, V lost 2 bases, and 3 bases had no gene match. This CDR3 is CASSYGDRREQYF. The DNA for the CDR3 is TGTGCCAGCAGTTACGGGGACAGGCGCGAGCAGTACTTC.